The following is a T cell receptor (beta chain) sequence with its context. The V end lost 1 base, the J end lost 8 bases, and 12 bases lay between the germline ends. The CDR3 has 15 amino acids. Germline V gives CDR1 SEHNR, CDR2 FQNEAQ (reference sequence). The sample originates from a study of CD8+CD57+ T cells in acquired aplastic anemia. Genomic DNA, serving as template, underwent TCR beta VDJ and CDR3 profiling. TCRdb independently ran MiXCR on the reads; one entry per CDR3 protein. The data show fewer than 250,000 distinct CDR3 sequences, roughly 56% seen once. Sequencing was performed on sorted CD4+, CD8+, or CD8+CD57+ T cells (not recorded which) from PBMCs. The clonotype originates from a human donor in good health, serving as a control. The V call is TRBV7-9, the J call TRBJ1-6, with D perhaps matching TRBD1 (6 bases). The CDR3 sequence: CASSLVDAGDSPLHF. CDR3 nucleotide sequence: TGTGCCAGCAGCTTAGTGGATGCAGGGGATTCACCCCTCCACTTT.